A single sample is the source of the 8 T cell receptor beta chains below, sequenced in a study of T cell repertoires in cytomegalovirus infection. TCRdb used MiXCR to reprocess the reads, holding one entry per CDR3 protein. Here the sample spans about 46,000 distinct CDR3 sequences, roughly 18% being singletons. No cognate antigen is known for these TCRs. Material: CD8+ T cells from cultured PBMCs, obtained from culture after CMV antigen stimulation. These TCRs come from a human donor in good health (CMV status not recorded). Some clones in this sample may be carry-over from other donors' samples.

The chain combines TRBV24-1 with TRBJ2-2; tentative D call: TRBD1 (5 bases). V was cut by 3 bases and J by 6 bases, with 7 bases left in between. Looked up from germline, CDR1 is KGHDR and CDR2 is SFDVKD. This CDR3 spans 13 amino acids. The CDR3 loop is CATSDPGSGELFF. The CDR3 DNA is TGTGCCACCAGTGATCCAGGGTCCGGGGAGCTGTTTTTT.

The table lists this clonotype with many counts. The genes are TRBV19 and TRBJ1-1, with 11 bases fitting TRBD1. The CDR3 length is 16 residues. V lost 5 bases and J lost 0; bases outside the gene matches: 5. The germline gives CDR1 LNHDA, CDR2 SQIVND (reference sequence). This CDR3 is CASSSGTGGLNTEAFF. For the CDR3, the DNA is TGTGCCAGTAGTTCCGGGACAGGGGGATTGAACACTGAAGCTTTCTTT.

CDR3 DNA: TGTGCCAGCACCCCAGAAAAGTCCGAGCAGTACTTC. This translates into CASTPEKSEQYF. The chain is built from TRBV28 and TRBJ2-7, with D uncertain. Trimming stripped 7 bases from V and 6 bases from J, with 13 bases between. The CDR3 has 12 residues. Germline V gene lookup returns CDR1 MDHEN and CDR2 SYDVKM.

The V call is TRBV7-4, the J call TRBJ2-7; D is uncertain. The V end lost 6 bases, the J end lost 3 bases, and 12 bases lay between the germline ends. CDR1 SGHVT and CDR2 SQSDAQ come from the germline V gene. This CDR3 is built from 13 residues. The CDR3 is CASSQRDGYEQYF. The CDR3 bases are TGTGCCAGCAGTCAGAGAGACGGCTACGAGCAGTACTTC.

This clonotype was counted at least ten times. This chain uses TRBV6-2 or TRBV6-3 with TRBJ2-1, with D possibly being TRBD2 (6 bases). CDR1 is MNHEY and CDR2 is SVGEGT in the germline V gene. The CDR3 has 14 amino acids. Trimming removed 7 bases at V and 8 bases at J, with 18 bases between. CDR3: CASTILAGTDEQFF. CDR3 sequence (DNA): TGTGCCAGCACCATACTCGCCGGGACTGATGAGCAGTTCTTC.

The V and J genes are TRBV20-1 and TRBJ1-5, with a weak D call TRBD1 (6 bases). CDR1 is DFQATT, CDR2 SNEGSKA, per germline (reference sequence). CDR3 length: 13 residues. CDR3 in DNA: TGCAAGAACGACAGGCTTAAAAATCAGCCCCAGCATTTT. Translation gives CKNDRLKNQPQHF.

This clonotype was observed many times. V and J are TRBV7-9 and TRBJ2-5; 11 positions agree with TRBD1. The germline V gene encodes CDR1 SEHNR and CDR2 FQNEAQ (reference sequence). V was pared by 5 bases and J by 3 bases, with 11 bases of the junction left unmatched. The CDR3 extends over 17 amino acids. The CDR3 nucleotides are TGTGCCAGCAGCCCTTACTGGGGGGGACAGGGGGAAGAGACCCAGTACTTC. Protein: CASSPYWGGQGEETQYF. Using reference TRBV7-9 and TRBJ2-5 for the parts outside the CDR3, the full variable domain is DTGVSQNPRHKITKRGQNVTFRCDPISEHNRLYWYRQTLGQGPEFLTYFQNEAQLEKSRLLSDRFSAERPKGSFSTLEIQRTEQGDSAMYLCASSPYWGGQGEETQYFGPGTRLLVL.

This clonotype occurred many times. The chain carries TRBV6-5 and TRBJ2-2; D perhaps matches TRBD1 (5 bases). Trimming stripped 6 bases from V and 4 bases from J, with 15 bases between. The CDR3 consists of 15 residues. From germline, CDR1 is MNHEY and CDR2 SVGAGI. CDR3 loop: CASSSDSILTGELFF. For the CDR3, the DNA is TGTGCCAGCAGCTCAGACAGCATACTCACCGGGGAGCTGTTTTTT.